The source of this T cell receptor (beta chain) is a study of blood T cell repertoires in COVID-19 (dated by TCRdb to 2018 to 2021). The study in broad terms: Collaborator samples came from the United States, Italy and Spain and covered acute and convalescent phases of COVID-19. The material from the prospective study consisted of cDNA or gDNA derived from T cells, B-cell-depleted T cells, or PBMCs. The dataset comprised deeply sampled blood TCRbeta repertoires from subjects exposed to, actively infected with, or recovered from COVID-19. The repertoires were made available in a free public database intended to serve as a resource for research on the immune response to SARS-CoV-2. The samples were drawn from the first 160 participants of the ongoing ImmuneRACE study and from 1,200 or so subjects provided by 6 global collaborators. A de-identified subject ID, COVID-19 status, age in years and sex were almost always included in the sample metadata. Where HLA class I and class II types were available, the types were taken from metadata supplied by the sample provider, not from assay-based typing.

In this sample, this clone turned up a few times. The antigen it binds to is not known. No base quality values were provided; no much bigger clone lies one nucleotide off. Participants in the prospective study were enrolled through a virtual design, were aged roughly 18 to 100 years, and lived in roughly 25 United States geographic areas. To assign participants to cohorts, the prospective study relied on clinical history that participants themselves reported in a screening survey and a study questionnaire. A participant counted as exposed if, within 2 weeks of entering the study, that participant had been in contact with someone who had a PCR-confirmed or clinician-diagnosed COVID-19 case. In the prospective study, whole blood, serum and a nasopharyngeal or oropharyngeal swab were collected from each participant by mobile phlebotomists. Over a 2-month period, participants in the prospective study had the option of providing additional blood draws and questionnaires. Prospective study blood samples were shipped either frozen or at room temperature before DNA extraction.

TCRbeta CDR3 regions were amplified from genomic DNA using the immunoSEQ Assay, a bias-controlled multiplex PCR. The authors' analysis ran thus. The number of nucleated cells in each sample was estimated from the amplification of reference gene primers within the assay. To quantify the absolute abundance of each unique TCRbeta CDR3 rearrangement, sequence reads were collapsed and filtered. For each sample, productive Simpson clonality was calculated as the square root of Simpson's diversity index across productive rearrangements. The clones in this table, taken by TCRdb from immuneACCESS, are in-frame only. Not every clone is retained; where verified, under half of the shortfall comes from an unresolved V gene, and the cause of the rest is unknown. V, J and clone size are taken as reported in that table, and D and trimming were inferred from the DNA itself. This sample holds about 220,000 clones; nearly 90% were observed only once. The ten top clones hold over 13% of the sample.

What the work shows at the level of the full study, not this receptor alone: The amount of clinical and demographic metadata varied by source and participant and was provided uncurated.

The TCR originated in a man under 40 who had been exposed to COVID-19. Sequenced material: PBMCs or T cells enriched from blood (not recorded which).

CDR3 reads: CASMQGRTPLHF. The sequenced DNA is TGTGCCAGCATGCAGGGGAGAACACCCCTCCACTTT. This sequence uses TRBV2 and TRBJ1-6, with TRBD1 tentatively as D gene (6 bases match). Per the germline V gene, SNHLY is the CDR1 and FYNNEI is the CDR2. Inclusive of the bounding cysteine and phenylalanine, the CDR3 is 12 residues long. Only CDR3 DNA remains: 36 bases, in frame from the first base. The junction shows trimming of 7 bases on V and 11 bases on J, plus 12 bases between the germline ends.